These 25 T cell receptor beta chains share one sample of origin, sequenced in a study of radiotherapy plus CTLA-4 blockade in lung cancer. The table came from immunoSEQ multiplex PCR; TCRdb's copy has only in-frame clones and leaves some out. The sample has around 91,000 clones; 80% to 90% are singletons. The sample was peripheral blood, taken from a patient treated with radiotherapy plus ipilimumab. All receptors derive from a human donor with non-small cell lung cancer that progressed on radiotherapy plus ipilimumab.

The rearrangement links TRBV5-1 to TRBJ2-1; 9 positions agree with TRBD2. Losses at the gene ends were 4 bases for V and 9 bases for J; bases not matched to a gene: 11. This CDR3 contains 15 residues. CDR1 is SGHRS and CDR2 is YFSETQ in the germline V gene. For the CDR3, the DNA is TGCGCCAGCAGCCTTAGGACTAGCGATGAAAGTGAGCAGTTCTTC. This gives the protein CASSLRTSDESEQFF.

In DNA, the CDR3 is TGCAGCGTTGAAGGCCGGGCCGGGGCCAAAAACATTCAGTACTTC. Its translation is CSVEGRAGAKNIQYF. The chain joins TRBV29-1 to TRBJ2-4, with D hard to call. CDR1 is SQVTM, CDR2 ANQGSEA, per germline. Trimming cost V 1 base and J 1 base, with 11 bases left between them. The CDR3 is 15 residues long.

This clone appeared a few times. The gene calls are TRBV19 and TRBJ1-3, with no clear D. CDR3 length: 16 residues. V lost 3 bases, J lost 0 bases, and 12 bases lay in between. CDR1 is LNHDA, CDR2 SQIVND, per germline (reference sequence). The CDR3 DNA reads as TGTGCCAGTAGTATTCCCCTAGGGTCCTCTGGAAACACCATATATTTT. Amino acid sequence: CASSIPLGSSGNTIYF.

The V gene is TRBV5-1, the J gene TRBJ2-7; no firm D call. The CDR3 loop spans 14 amino acids. V lost 2 bases, J lost 3 bases, and 12 bases lay in between. Germline CDR1 and CDR2: SGHRS and YFSETQ. The CDR3 sequence is CASSFGDRGYEQYF. CDR3 sequence (DNA): TGCGCCAGCAGCTTCGGAGATCGAGGCTACGAGCAGTACTTC.

The genes are TRBV2 and TRBJ1-1, with a tentative D call TRBD1 (6 bases). CDR1 and CDR2 (germline): SNHLY, FYNNEI. V gave up 8 bases and J gave up 2 bases, with 18 bases separating them. This CDR3 comprises 15 residues. DNA of the CDR3: TGTGCCAGCGTCGAAGGGGGACTTTCAAACACTGAAGCTTTCTTT. Amino acid sequence: CASVEGGLSNTEAFF.

J is TRBJ1-5 and V is TRBV19; D is undetermined. Germline loops: CDR1 LNHDA, CDR2 SQIVND (reference sequence). The CDR3 has 13 residues. V gave up 3 bases and J gave up 6 bases, with 9 bases separating them. Here the CDR3 reads CASSISTPQPQHF. CDR3 sequence (DNA): TGTGCCAGTAGTATTAGCACGCCTCAGCCCCAGCATTTT.

This chain links TRBV20-1 with TRBJ1-2, with D uncertain. V gave up 6 bases and J gave up 4 bases, with 9 bases separating them. CDR3 size: 11 residues. In germline, CDR1 is DFQATT, CDR2 SNEGSKA (reference sequence). CDR3 nucleotides: TGCAGTGCCACCACCTCCTATGGCTACACCTTC. Translation gives CSATTSYGYTF.

This chain uses TRBV25-1 with TRBJ1-1, with TRBD1 matching over 8 bases. The germline V gene has CDR1 MGHDK and CDR2 SYGVNS. V lost 4 bases to trimming and J lost 1 base; unmatched junction nucleotides: 11. This CDR3 has 17 residues. The CDR3 nucleotides are TGTGCCAGCAGTGGCTTCCAGGGGGCAGCTCCGAACACTGAAGCTTTCTTT. Translated: CASSGFQGAAPNTEAFF.

This chain joins TRBV2 and TRBJ2-3; maybe TRBD1 (6 bases). The length of the CDR3 is 11 residues. Germline V lookup: CDR1 SNHLY, CDR2 FYNNEI. The V gene lost 8 bases and the J gene lost 11 bases, with 14 bases spanning the gap. The CDR3 sequence is CASGAGVMQYF. The CDR3 DNA reads TGTGCCAGCGGAGCAGGGGTGATGCAGTATTTT.

V and J are TRBV5-6 and TRBJ2-1; the match to TRBD1 covers 9 bases. This CDR3 region has 17 residues. V gave up 2 bases and J gave up 1 base; unmatched junction bases: 7. CDR1 SGHDT and CDR2 YYEEEE come from the germline V gene. The CDR3 is CASSFRLDRGSYNEQFF. CDR3 DNA sequence: TGTGCCAGCAGCTTCCGCCTCGACAGGGGGTCCTACAATGAGCAGTTCTTC.

The chain recombines TRBV19 with TRBJ2-3; D remains ambiguous. Trimming took off 1 base at V and 0 bases at J, with 8 bases between the two ends. CDR1 and CDR2 (germline): LNHDA, SQIVND (reference sequence). The CDR3 is 15 amino acids. The CDR3 nucleotides are TGTGCCAGTAGTATAGTTGACGGAAGCACAGATACGCAGTATTTT. It is translated as CASSIVDGSTDTQYF.

The rearrangement uses TRBV6-5 and TRBJ1-1; a possible D gene is TRBD1 (5 bases). Germline loops: CDR1 MNHEY, CDR2 SVGAGI. Trimming cost V 6 bases and J 11 bases, with 19 bases left between them. The CDR3 is 13 amino acids. The CDR3, as DNA: TGTGCCAGCAGACGTACCGGGACCGGTAGGGCTTTCTTT. Translated: CASRRTGTGRAFF.

This rearrangement joins TRBV27 to TRBJ1-1, with a weak D call TRBD1 (5 bases). V shed 3 bases and J shed 1 base, with 9 bases lying between them. The length of the CDR3 is 14 residues. Germline CDR1 and CDR2: MNHEY and SMNVEV (reference sequence). The CDR3 loop is CASSFSTGNTEAFF. CDR3 sequence (DNA): TGTGCCAGCAGTTTCTCCACAGGGAACACTGAAGCTTTCTTT.

This chain uses TRBV25-1 with TRBJ1-2; 9 bases agree with TRBD1. The V gene's germline CDR1 is MGHDK and CDR2 SYGVNS. The CDR3 consists of 15 residues. Germline trimming cut 4 bases from V and 0 bases from J; bases unmatched to any gene: 3. In DNA form, the CDR3 reads TGTGCCAGCAGTGGGGGGACAGGGACTAACTATGGCTACACCTTC. Translating gives CASSGGTGTNYGYTF.

J is TRBJ2-2 and V is TRBV6-5; possible D gene TRBD1, 5 bases. Deletions cut 6 bases from V and 1 base from J, with 9 bases between. Germline V gene lookup returns CDR1 MNHEY and CDR2 SVGAGI. This CDR3 comprises 14 residues. DNA for the CDR3: TGTGCCAGCAGCCGTACAGGGAACACCGGGGAGCTGTTTTTT. As protein: CASSRTGNTGELFF.

This clone has just one count. This sequence joins TRBV18 and TRBJ2-1; 7 bases fit TRBD2. Germline assignment: CDR1 KGHSH and CDR2 LQKENI. The CDR3 has 15 residues. With V trimmed by 4 bases and J by 0 bases, 3 bases remained unmatched. The CDR3 reads CASSRPGGSYNEQFF. The CDR3, as DNA: TGTGCCAGCTCACGACCGGGGGGCTCCTACAATGAGCAGTTCTTC.

The rearrangement joins TRBV15 to TRBJ1-1, with 7 nucleotides matching TRBD1. The germline V gene has CDR1 LNHNV and CDR2 YYDKDF (reference sequence). This CDR3 has 14 amino acids. V dropped 3 bases and J dropped 7; count of bases not matched to a gene: 8. CDR3 in DNA: TGTGCCACCAGCAGCCCCGGACAGGAGATTGAAGCTTTCTTT. Translated, it gives CATSSPGQEIEAFF.

The chain joins TRBV5-6 to TRBJ2-1, with 13 bases that match TRBD2. Germline V gene lookup returns CDR1 SGHDT and CDR2 YYEEEE. The CDR3 spans 14 residues. Trimming removed 6 bases from V and 6 bases from J; junction bases left unmatched: 3. The CDR3 reads CASKGLAGINEQFF. The CDR3, as DNA: TGTGCCAGCAAGGGACTAGCGGGGATCAATGAGCAGTTCTTC.

This sequence joins TRBV9 and TRBJ2-1; D is undetermined. The germline V and J ends were trimmed by 1 base and 5 bases, with 13 bases remaining between them. Germline values: CDR1 SGDLS, CDR2 YYNGEE. The CDR3 runs 15 residues. The CDR3 nucleotides read TGTGCCAGCAGCGTAATGGGTTGGCTGCACAATGAGCAGTTCTTC. This codes for CASSVMGWLHNEQFF.

CDR3 in amino acids: CASSRGTDGNQPQHF. In DNA, the CDR3 is TGTGCCAGCAGTCGTGGGACAGATGGCAATCAGCCCCAGCATTTT. The chain employs TRBV6-1 and TRBJ1-5; TRBD1 matches 7 bases. The CDR3 runs to 15 residues. The V and J ends lost 5 bases and 2 bases, in that order; junction bases with no gene match: 6. Germline V gene sequence: CDR1 MNHNS, CDR2 SASEGT.

V and J are TRBV6-1 and TRBJ2-4; 12 bases align to TRBD1. V trimming: 2 bases; J trimming: 2 bases; junction bases outside the gene matches: 7. Looked up from germline, CDR1 is MNHNS and CDR2 is SASEGT. CDR3 size: 18 residues. CDR3 bases: TGTGCCAGCAGTGAAAGGAGCGGGACAGGGGGCTCCAAAAACATTCAGTACTTC. Encoded protein: CASSERSGTGGSKNIQYF.

V is TRBV11-3 and J is TRBJ2-1; a possible D gene is TRBD2 (5 bases). Trimming took 0 bases from V and 0 from J, leaving 9 bases between them. The CDR3 consists of 16 residues. Germline CDR1 and CDR2: SGHNT and YENEEA. CDR3 DNA sequence: TGTGCCAGCAGCTTAGATGGGGAGAGCTCCTACAATGAGCAGTTCTTC. It translates to CASSLDGESSYNEQFF.

The rearrangement uses TRBV6-1 and TRBJ1-4; D not certain. Trimming cost V 3 bases and J 8 bases, with 10 bases left between them. The germline V gene encodes CDR1 MNHNS and CDR2 SASEGT. CDR3 length: 13 residues. CDR3 DNA: TGTGCCAGCAGTGAGTTTGGTGGGGAAAAACTGTTTTTT. Protein sequence: CASSEFGGEKLFF.

The rearrangement uses TRBV27 and TRBJ2-1, with 14 positions matching TRBD2. There are 19 residues in the CDR3. V shed 4 bases and J 1 base; nucleotides not matched to a gene: 9. Germline CDR1 reads MNHEY; CDR2 reads SMNVEV (reference sequence). CDR3 region: CASSSLTSGRAGSYNEQFF. The CDR3 DNA reads as TGTGCCAGCAGTTCCCTGACTAGCGGGAGGGCCGGATCCTACAATGAGCAGTTCTTC.

This sequence joins TRBV6-6 and TRBJ1-5; 8 bases fit TRBD1. This CDR3 is 16 amino acids long. V was pared by 0 bases and J by 11 bases, with 12 bases of the junction left unmatched. Germline V gene data show CDR1 as MNHNY and CDR2 as SVGAGI (reference sequence). CDR3 region: CASSYSAGTGVQSQHF. The CDR3 region has the DNA TGTGCCAGCAGTTACTCCGCCGGGACAGGAGTCCAGTCCCAGCATTTT.